Below, one T cell receptor (beta chain) is given with its context. Its antigen is unidentified. Trimming took 5 bases from V and 2 from J, leaving 19 bases between them. Germline CDR1 and CDR2: SGHVS and FQNEAQ. This CDR3 comprises 17 residues. This entry belongs to a study of cytotoxic CD8 clonotypes in ibrutinib-treated CLL. Notes on the study in general: Baseline levels were approached again at progression, after clonality had risen at ibrutinib response. Baseline levels of clonality went above those of age-matched healthy donors and moved with circulating CD8+ T-cell counts.

Deep sequencing aimed at 1 in 200,000 to 1 in 1 million T cells' resolution. TCRdb's table, derived via immunoSEQ multiplex PCR, lists solely in-frame clones and lacks some. Here the sample spans tens of thousands of clones, around three fifths being singletons. The TCR sequence derives from a human donor with chronic lymphocytic leukemia. J is TRBJ1-3 and V is TRBV7-8; D is possibly TRBD1 (5 bases). The source material was PBMCs, sampled after 12 months of ibrutinib treatment. As DNA, the CDR3 is TGTGCCAGCAGCGGAGACAGCGGTCTTATCGCTGGAAACACCATATATTTT. Protein sequence: CASSGDSGLIAGNTIYF.